This record concerns one T cell receptor beta chain sequence. No cognate antigen has been identified for it. Nothing much larger sits one base from this clone, and base qualities are not available. Every donor was a healthy Caucasian. Trimming at the junction amounts to 1 base on V and 6 bases on J, and the germline ends lie 12 bases apart. The CDR3 numbers 14 residues from cysteine through phenylalanine. Of all the DNA, just the CDR3 is kept, 42 bases in frame from base 1. Based on the germline V gene (reference sequence), the CDR1 and CDR2 sequences are SEHNR and FQNEAQ. The library was obtained by 5' RACE. The instrument was an Illumina HiSeq 2000. A universal primer binding site was added through template switching, and the final cDNA carried a unique molecular identifier so that TCR cDNA molecules could be counted accurately. Specific primers in the conserved constant-segment region were used to synthesize first-strand cDNA for TCR alpha and beta chains. Each cDNA library was double barcoded, with a SMART-Mk sample barcode plus Illumina barcodes, to control for contamination. TruSeq adapter sequences along with Illumina sample barcodes were introduced in two successive PCR steps. The TCR alpha and beta cDNA libraries were sequenced on the Illumina HiSeq platform using custom primers. The paper's data handling went like this. Unique molecular identifiers were extracted from raw reads with MiGEC, and CDR3 positions were determined with MiXCR. For each individual, recombination models were inferred using an EM algorithm with the repgenHMM and IGoR tools. The analysis of shared clonotypes was done with the tcR package in R, with sharing normalized by the product of cloneset sizes. To study raw recombination without the effects of thymic and clonal selection, out-of-frame nonproductive sequences were analyzed. TCRdb handled the public reads itself, with Q25 trimming in fastp and clone calling in MiXCR, and kept productive beta chains. Rows with one shared CDR3 protein collapse into an entry with the most common genes and DNA. TCRdb's processing, not the authors', yielded these V and J calls. Present in this sample are 1.5 million to 2 million distinct CDR3 sequences, around a third of which were seen just once. More than 0.25% of the sample comes from the top ten.

This sample is part of a study of identical twins (dated by TCRdb to 2015 to 2016). Turning to the overall study: To test whether fetal clonotypes persist, the study used deep sequencing on TCR alpha and beta repertoires from monozygotic twins, unrelated adults of various ages, and cord blood. To rule out contamination, replicate twin experiments were performed at different times with different library preparation protocols. Results the study describes overall, beyond this receptor: Abundant cord blood beta clonotypes carried fewer insertions; young adult naive repertoires showed a weaker similar trend, while memory repertoires showed none. A weaker excess of twin sharing was found in beta out-of-frame sequences because the signal-to-noise ratio was lowered by fewer shared sequences. Compared with coincidental sharing between unrelated individuals, out-of-frame TCR alpha sequences shared between twins showed an excess of sequences with low generation probability. Because the same donors could not be followed over many years, the conclusions depended on cross-sectional statistical analysis. Zero-insertion analyses could be partly confounded by invariant T cells such as MAIT and iNKT, although diverse VJ usage argued against such confounding for most clonotypes. Recombination models systematically underestimated out-of-frame TCR alpha sharing in monozygotic twins but agreed with sharing between unrelated individuals.

The sample comprised cord blood. The TCR originated in a newborn girl in good health. Here the chain combines TRBV7-9 and TRBJ1-2; TRBD1 is possibly the D segment (6 matching bases). The DNA reads as follows: TGTGCCAGCAGCTTAGATAGCAGGGGAAATGGCTACACCTTC. Its amino acids are CASSLDSRGNGYTF.